These 11 T cell receptor beta chains share one sample of origin, sequenced in a study of control samples from healthy donors and cancer patients. Generated by immunoSEQ multiplex PCR, the TCRdb table keeps only in-frame clones and is missing some. The sample consists of 150,000 to 200,000 clones, roughly nine tenths of them appearing once. The sample consisted of blood. The receptor set was obtained from a woman aged 30 to 39 in good health.

V is TRBV6-2 or TRBV6-3 and J is TRBJ2-7; the match to TRBD2 covers 10 bases. Germline CDR1 reads MNHEY; CDR2 reads SVGEGT. J gave up 6 bases and V 5 bases, and 7 bases lay outside the gene matches. The CDR3 length is 14 residues. The CDR3 coding sequence is TGTGCCAGCAGTCAAGCGGGAGGGCCGGTCGAGCAGTACTTC. It is translated as CASSQAGGPVEQYF.

As for this clone: Other DNA sequences of this sample code for an identical CDR3. The gene calls are TRBV15 and TRBJ2-7, with TRBD2 identical over 12 bases. CDR3 length equals 15 residues. Per germline, CDR1 LNHNV and CDR2 YYDKDF (reference sequence). Losses at the gene ends were 1 base for V and 2 bases for J; bases not matched to a gene: 0. The DNA of the CDR3 is TGTGCCACCAGCAGAGGACTAGCGGGAGCCTACGAGCAGTACTTC. Protein: CATSRGLAGAYEQYF. The complete variable domain, with remaining parts taken from reference TRBV15 and TRBJ2-7, reads DAMVIQNPRYQVTQFGKPVTLSCSQTLNHNVMYWYQQKSSQAPKLLFHYYDKDFNNEADTPDNFQSRRPNTSFCFLDIRSPGLGDTAMYLCATSRGLAGAYEQYFGPGTRLTVT.

As to this clone: This same CDR3 is encoded by further DNA sequences in the sample. This chain joins TRBV6-4 and TRBJ2-6; D perhaps matches TRBD2 (5 bases). This CDR3 comprises 14 residues. Germline CDR1 and CDR2: MRHNA and SNTAGT. V dropped 6 bases and J dropped 0 bases, with 6 bases sitting between them. This CDR3 is CASSEGSGANVLTF. The CDR3 nucleotides read TGTGCCAGCAGCGAGGGCTCTGGGGCCAACGTCCTGACTTTC.

The chain uses TRBV27 and TRBJ2-3, with 7 bases identical to TRBD2. This CDR3 spans 14 amino acids. The germline CDR1 and CDR2 sequences are MNHEY and SMNVEV (reference sequence). J lost 2 bases, V lost 5 bases, and 4 bases had no gene match. The CDR3 spells CASSLGLPTDTQYF. The DNA for the CDR3 is TGTGCCAGCAGTCTGGGACTACCCACAGATACGCAGTATTTT.

The V call is TRBV5-4, the J call TRBJ1-6, with a weak D call TRBD1 (6 bases). The CDR3 is made up of 15 amino acids. CDR1 SGHNT and CDR2 YYREEE come from the germline V gene (reference sequence). V lost 4 bases, J lost 7 bases, and 15 bases lay in between. The CDR3, as DNA: TGTGCCAGCAGCCTTGGGTACAGGGAGAATTCACCCCTCCACTTT. Its translation: CASSLGYRENSPLHF. Variable domain in full (rest from reference TRBV5-4 and TRBJ1-6): ETGVTQSPTHLIKTRGQQVTLRCSSQSGHNTVSWYQQALGQGPQFIFQYYREEENGRGNFPPRFSGLQFPNYSSELNVNALELDDSALYLCASSLGYRENSPLHFGNGTRLTVT.

This clone has a single count. The genes are TRBV19 and TRBJ1-6; D not certain. Germline CDR1 and CDR2: LNHDA and SQIVND (reference sequence). CDR3 length: 14 residues. V shed 3 bases and J shed 4 bases, with 7 bases lying between them. In nucleotides, the CDR3 is TGTGCCAGTAGTATTGGGATTTATAATTCACCCCTCCACTTT. It codes for CASSIGIYNSPLHF.

The chain uses TRBV29-1 and TRBJ2-5; TRBD1 agrees at 7 bases. The CDR3 contains 14 residues. Germline V gene sequence: CDR1 SQVTM, CDR2 ANQGSEA. The V segment lost 3 bases and the J segment 2 bases; nucleotides outside the gene matches: 6. CDR3 in amino acids: CSVDGGQKQETQYF. The DNA for the CDR3 is TGCAGCGTTGATGGGGGACAGAAACAAGAGACCCAGTACTTC. The full variable domain, rest sourced from reference TRBV29-1 and TRBJ2-5, is SAVISQKPSRDICQRGTSLTIQCQVDSQVTMMFWYRQQPGQSLTLIATANQGSEATYESGFVIDKFPISRPNLTFSTLTVSNMSPEDSSIYLCSVDGGQKQETQYFGPGTRLLVL.

The chain joins TRBV27 to TRBJ2-7, with 9 nucleotides matching TRBD2. Per germline, CDR1 MNHEY and CDR2 SMNVEV (reference sequence). With V trimmed by 5 bases and J by 0 bases, 5 bases remained unmatched. CDR3 size: 15 residues. As DNA, the CDR3 is TGTGCCAGCAGTCCCTTAGCGGGGGTCTCCTACGAGCAGTACTTC. Translating it yields CASSPLAGVSYEQYF.

V and J are TRBV7-2 and TRBJ1-5; tentative D call: TRBD1 (6 bases). This CDR3 region has 14 residues. In germline, CDR1 is SGHTA, CDR2 FQGNSA. V lost 2 bases, J lost 2 bases, and 7 bases lay in between. The DNA for the CDR3 is TGTGCCAGCAGCTTACGACAGGGCAATCAGCCCCAGCATTTT. As protein: CASSLRQGNQPQHF.

This clone was seen once. The CDR3 reads CATSDGQYGYTF. The CDR3 coding sequence is TGTGCCACCAGTGACGGACAGTATGGCTACACCTTC. The chain combines TRBV24-1 with TRBJ1-2, with a weak D call TRBD1 (6 bases). Germline CDR1 KGHDR, CDR2 SFDVKD. CDR3 size: 12 residues. Trimming removed 4 bases from V and 5 bases from J, with 7 bases in between.

This clone was counted only a few times. V usage is TRBV6-5 and J usage is TRBJ1-2; no firm D call. Trimming shortened V by 2 bases and J by 0 bases, and 7 bases separated the two germline ends. CDR3 length equals 14 residues. Germline V gives CDR1 MNHEY, CDR2 SVGAGI. CDR3 coding DNA: TGTGCCAGCAGTTACAGGAGTCCTAACTATGGCTACACCTTC. Translated: CASSYRSPNYGYTF.